This T cell receptor (beta chain) was captured by sequencing in a study of neurological immune-mediated disorders. Study conclusions and caveats: Expansion of TCR clones was greatest in HTLV-1-associated myelopathy and smallest in multiple sclerosis, where it fell below that of healthy controls. None of the CDR3 amino acid sequences of expanded clones recurred across subjects, suggesting private repertoires in all groups.

As to time point: technical triplicate 3. Where libraries were unsorted, they were derived from 2 million PBMCs stored at -80 degrees C. Many counts were recorded for this clonotype. The antigen is unknown. This CDR3 is 16 amino acids long. After removal of 6 bases from V and 3 bases from J, the junction contained 4 bases not matched to a gene. Germline assignment: CDR1 SEHNR and CDR2 FQNEAQ (reference sequence). TCRdb processed the 5' RACE reads anew with MiXCR; each CDR3 protein has one entry. The sample gives 45,000 or so distinct CDR3 sequences, around a fifth of which show up once; approximately 4.2% is in the top ten.

The sample comprised PBMCs. The chain is built from TRBV7-9 and TRBJ2-3; 15 bases map to TRBD2. This TCR was recovered from a man in his sixties with HTLV-1-associated myelopathy (HAM/TSP). The CDR3 spells CASRPGLAGGTDTQYF. The CDR3 nucleotides read TGTGCCAGCAGACCGGGACTAGCGGGAGGTACAGATACGCAGTATTTT.